The clone carrying this T cell receptor (beta chain) has a count of ten or more. Its antigen remains unidentified. Specified time point: newly diagnosed GD, antithyroid drugs for less than 3 months. PBMCs were the source of the RNA used for TCR sequencing. The authors built TCR beta libraries using iRepertoire HTBI primers and Arm-PCR of CDR3 regions. TCRdb processed the multiplex PCR reads anew with MiXCR; each CDR3 protein has one entry. The top ten hold approximately 35% of the sample, which has about 300,000 distinct CDR3 sequences, about a sixth seen once. These data are taken from a study of regulatory T cells in long-lasting Graves disease. Study-level points and caveats: Patients with persistent disease shared around 2,700 public clonotypes, outpacing the approximately 950 shared by new patients.

The CDR3 covers 16 residues. Germline assignment: CDR1 LNHDA and CDR2 SQIVND (reference sequence). Losses at the gene ends were 7 bases for V and 1 base for J; bases not matched to a gene: 11. The J gene is TRBJ1-1, the V gene TRBV19, with TRBD1 matching over 8 bases. The material was peripheral blood mononuclear cells (PBMCs), obtained at new diagnosis, from a patient treated with antithyroid drugs. The TCR sequence derives from a female donor with Graves disease. The CDR3, as DNA: TGTGCCAGTAATTCCGGGACAGGACGTTGGAACACTGAAGCTTTCTTT. As protein: CASNSGTGRWNTEAFF.